What follows are 12 T cell receptor beta chains derived from one specimen sequenced in a study of blood T cell repertoires in COVID-19. The table came from immunoSEQ multiplex PCR; TCRdb's copy has only in-frame clones and leaves some out. The profile shows about 240,000 clones, 87% of them singletons. Sequenced material: PBMCs or T cells enriched from blood (not recorded which). The source is a woman aged 25 to 45 with acute COVID-19.

The chain recombines TRBV12-3 or TRBV12-4 with TRBJ1-5, with D uncertain. CDR3 size: 13 residues. The V gene lost 6 bases and the J gene lost 3 bases, with 9 bases spanning the gap. CDR3 residues: CASSGGSNQPQHF. In DNA form, the CDR3 reads TGTGCCAGCAGCGGAGGGTCCAATCAGCCCCAGCATTTT.

This chain connects TRBV29-1 to TRBJ1-1, with D hard to call. V lost 2 bases to trimming and J lost 1 base, with 8 bases between them. The CDR3 contains 13 residues. Germline V lookup: CDR1 SQVTM, CDR2 ANQGSEA. In DNA, the CDR3 is TGCAGCGTTGAACGAGTCCCGAACACTGAAGCTTTCTTT. Translating it yields CSVERVPNTEAFF.

The gene calls are TRBV2 and TRBJ2-7, with 7 bases that match TRBD1. The trim removed 3 bases at V and 1 base at J, leaving 6 bases unmatched. Germline CDR1 SNHLY, CDR2 FYNNEI. The CDR3 extends over 15 amino acids. The CDR3 coding sequence is TGTGCCAGCAGTGAGGGCGACAGGGCATCCTACGAGCAGTACTTC. Protein: CASSEGDRASYEQYF. The full variable domain, rest sourced from reference TRBV2 and TRBJ2-7, is EPEVTQTPSHQVTQMGQEVILRCVPISNHLYFYWYRQILGQKVEFLVSFYNNEISEKSEIFDDQFSVERPDGSNFTLKIRSTKLEDSAMYFCASSEGDRASYEQYFGPGTRLTVT.

This chain joins TRBV2 and TRBJ1-4; D remains unclear. Germline V gene sequence: CDR1 SNHLY, CDR2 FYNNEI. CDR3 length: 14 amino acids. Trimming left V 8 bases short and J 4 bases short, with 14 bases between. CDR3 DNA sequence: TGTGCCAGCGGAGCGGGCCGATATAATGAAAAACTGTTTTTT. Translated, it gives CASGAGRYNEKLFF.

The gene calls are TRBV11-2 and TRBJ1-1; D remains unclear. The germline V gene has CDR1 SGHAT and CDR2 FQNNGV. V lost 6 bases and J 0 bases, leaving 5 bases between the germline ends. The CDR3 covers 12 residues. Written as DNA, the CDR3 is TGTGCCAGCAGACTCTTGAACACTGAAGCTTTCTTT. It codes for CASRLLNTEAFF. Full variable domain (outside the CDR3, taken from reference TRBV11-2 and TRBJ1-1): EAGVAQSPRYKIIEKRQSVAFWCNPISGHATLYWYQQILGQGPKLLIQFQNNGVVDDSQLPKDRFSAERLKGVDSTLKIQPAKLEDSAVYLCASRLLNTEAFFGQGTRLTVV.

The chain recombines TRBV5-8 with TRBJ1-1; possible D gene TRBD1, 5 bases. Trimming took off 2 bases at V and 8 bases at J, with 13 bases between the two ends. CDR3 length: 13 residues. CDR1 and CDR2 (germline): SGHTS, YDEGEE. Written as DNA, the CDR3 is TGTGCCAGCAGCTTTATTAAGGGGTGGGAAGCTTTCTTT. Translation gives CASSFIKGWEAFF.

The CDR3 nucleotides are TGCGCCAGCAGCAGGTACAGGGGCAACACTGAAGCTTTCTTT. Translated: CASSRYRGNTEAFF. V gene TRBV4-1 combines with J gene TRBJ1-1; TRBD1 aligns across 7 bases. Germline loops: CDR1 MGHRA, CDR2 YSYEKL. This CDR3 has 14 residues. Trimming took 5 bases from V and 2 from J; bases not matched to a gene: 5.

This rearrangement joins TRBV5-1 to TRBJ1-1; 8 positions agree with TRBD1. Losses at the gene ends were 4 bases for V and 4 bases for J; bases not matched to a gene: 9. The CDR3 consists of 15 residues. Germline V CDR1 and CDR2: SGHRS, YFSETQ. CDR3 sequence (DNA): TGCGCCAGCAGCCCAGGACAGGGAGCGGGCACTGAAGCTTTCTTT. It is translated as CASSPGQGAGTEAFF.

The CDR3 nucleotides are TGTGCCATCAGTGACTCCGAGAGGAACTATGGCTACACCTTC. This gives the protein CAISDSERNYGYTF. The chain is built from TRBV10-3 and TRBJ1-2; D gene ambiguous. The CDR3 has 14 residues. V lost 3 bases and J 2 bases, leaving 10 bases between the germline ends. CDR1 is ENHRY, CDR2 SYGVKD, per germline.

CDR3 coding DNA: TGTGCCAGCACTCGCGGGGCCCCCTACAATGAGCAGTTCTTC. Amino acids: CASTRGAPYNEQFF. This sequence joins TRBV25-1 and TRBJ2-1; a possible D gene is TRBD2 (6 bases). The germline V gene encodes CDR1 MGHDK and CDR2 SYGVNS. CDR3 length: 14 residues. The V end was cut by 7 bases, the J end by 2 bases, with 12 bases between.

The chain combines TRBV19 with TRBJ1-2; a weak D match, TRBD1 (6 bases). Trimming cost V 5 bases and J 8 bases, with 12 bases left between them. Germline V gene data show CDR1 as LNHDA and CDR2 as SQIVND (reference sequence). The CDR3 length is 12 residues. As DNA, the CDR3 is TGTGCCAGTAGTGTAACAGGGTCGGGCTACACCTTC. Translation: CASSVTGSGYTF.

This clone was counted a few times. This chain uses TRBV7-2 with TRBJ1-1, with D unclear. The CDR3 length is 15 residues. Germline CDR1 reads SGHTA; CDR2 reads FQGNSA. Trimming stripped 0 bases from V and 1 base from J, with 9 bases between. The CDR3 region is CASSLAPGRNTEAFF. Written as DNA, the CDR3 is TGTGCCAGCAGCTTAGCGCCGGGGAGGAACACTGAAGCTTTCTTT.